This T cell receptor beta chain was recorded in a study of vaccination and CD4 T cells after COVID-19. Background on the study: Cells received overlapping spike peptides from SARS-CoV-2, HCoV-NL63, HCoV-OC43 and HCoV-229E as stimulation.

Treatment of the sample: roughly 10-day PBMC culture with coronavirus spike peptide pools or control peptides (ViraFEST assay). For this clonotype: What it binds is unknown.

Oncomine TCR Beta short-read sequencing was applied to DNA from cultured CD4+ T cells. TCRdb passed the PCR reads through MiXCR, listing each CDR3 protein once. The sample includes more than 9,500 distinct CDR3 sequences, more than 70% seen only once; the top ten take roughly a tenth. V was pared by 3 bases and J by 9 bases, with 9 bases of the junction left unmatched. From germline, CDR1 is MNHEY and CDR2 SMNVEV (reference sequence). This CDR3 spans 15 amino acids. The specimen sequenced was CD4+ T cells from blood, cultured in vitro. This sequence originates from a human donor who had recovered from COVID-19. The chain joins TRBV27 to TRBJ2-1, with 9 bases matching TRBD2. CDR3 in DNA: TGTGCCAGCAGTTTTGAGGGACTAGCCGCAAGTGAGCAGTTCTTC. Its protein is CASSFEGLAASEQFF.